A selection of T cell receptor beta chains follows, all from one sample in a study of T-cell memory formation after mild COVID-19. TCRdb called the 5' RACE reads again in MiXCR, with one record for every CDR3 protein. In the table there are around 250,000 distinct CDR3 sequences, around 15% of which are singletons. Specimen: PBMCs or a T cell subset sorted from them (not recorded which). The receptors were sampled from a man younger than 30 who had mild COVID-19 (a few samples of this study predate the infection). Cell type and time point are not known. CDR3s include the opening cysteine and the closing phenylalanine or tryptophan. Fields, in order: J gene, clone size, D gene, V gene, CDR3 length, CDR3 DNA, CDR3 protein. D genes are given only for firm matches. Clone size is not always given. Where it is, it says once, few, many or a class for expanded clones.

TRBJ1-1	many	.	TRBV7-3	13	TGTGCCAGCAGCCCCGAGGTGTCAGCGAAAGCTTTCTTT	CASSPEVSAKAFF
TRBJ1-5	few	.	TRBV6-6	15	TGTGCCAGCAGTTACCGTAGGGGAGCAAACCAGCCCCAGCATTTT	CASSYRRGANQPQHF
TRBJ2-2	.	TRBD2	TRBV4-3	17	TGCGCCAGCAGCCCACGTAGCGGGGGGGCTGACACCGGGGAGCTGTTTTTT	CASSPRSGGADTGELFF
TRBJ1-1	many	.	TRBV5-1	14	TGCGCCAGCTGCCTTGGGGGGGCCCAGACTGAAGCTTTCTTT	CASCLGGAQTEAFF
TRBJ1-6	.	TRBD1	TRBV14	15	TGTGCCAGCAGCCAAGAACACAGGGGCTATTCACCCCTCCACTTT	CASSQEHRGYSPLHF
TRBJ1-1	.	.	TRBV7-2	13	TGTGCCAGCAGCTTAAATTATAACACTGAAGCTTTCTTT	CASSLNYNTEAFF
TRBJ2-3	.	.	TRBV4-1	14	TGCGCCAGCAGCCAAGTTGCCCACACAGATACGCAGTATTTT	CASSQVAHTDTQYF
TRBJ1-2	few	.	TRBV20-1	11	TGCAGTGCTTCACAGGCCTATGGCTACACCTTC	CSASQAYGYTF
TRBJ2-1	.	.	TRBV5-8	15	TGTGCCAGCAGCAGGGACGTTGAGGTCGGGAAGGAGCAGTTCTTC	CASSRDVEVGKEQFF
TRBJ2-1	few	TRBD1	TRBV7-2	14	TGTGCCAGCAGCCCGGGGACAGGGGGCAGTGAGCAGTTCTTC	CASSPGTGGSEQFF
TRBJ2-1	few	TRBD2	TRBV20-1	14	TGCAGTGCTAGTCGGGCGGGGGTTAGGAATGAGCAGTTCTTC	CSASRAGVRNEQFF
TRBJ1-6	.	.	TRBV4-1	13	TGCGCCAGCAGCCAAGGCTCTTGGCCACCCCTCCACTTT	CASSQGSWPPLHF
TRBJ2-1	many	TRBD2	TRBV18	15	TGTGCCAGCTCACGCAGTCGTTCGGGGGGCAATGAGCAGTTCTTC	CASSRSRSGGNEQFF
TRBJ2-1	.	.	TRBV7-3	13	TGTGCCAGCAGCTTGGCCGAAAAAGATGAGCAGTTCTTC	CASSLAEKDEQFF
TRBJ2-5	.	TRBD2	TRBV5-1	16	TGCGCCAGCAGCTTGGTCCCGGGACTAATCAAAGAGACCCAGTACTTC	CASSLVPGLIKETQYF
TRBJ2-1	many	TRBD2	TRBV12-3/TRBV12-4	16	TGTGCCAGCAGTCCGACCAGCGGGGGGGCCTACAATGAGCAGTTCTTC	CASSPTSGGAYNEQFF
TRBJ2-4	.	.	TRBV6-2/TRBV6-3	15	TGTGCCAGCAGTTATGTGAACGTAGCCAAAAACATTCAGTACTTC	CASSYVNVAKNIQYF
TRBJ2-3	.	.	TRBV11-2	13	TGTGCCAGCAGCTTATACGAGTTAGATACGCAGTATTTT	CASSLYELDTQYF
TRBJ2-2	.	.	TRBV9	13	TGTGCCAGCAGCGTTCGGTCGGCCGGGGAGCTGTTTTTT	CASSVRSAGELFF
TRBJ2-3	few	.	TRBV6-6	13	TGTGCCAGCAGTTACAAACGGGCAGATACGCAGTATTTT	CASSYKRADTQYF
TRBJ2-3	many	TRBD1	TRBV11-1	15	TGTGCCAGCAGCTTACCCAGGGGGCTTGGGGATACGCAGTATTTT	CASSLPRGLGDTQYF
TRBJ1-2	.	.	TRBV5-1	15	TGCGCCAGCAGCTTGGACCCCAGGGTAACTTATGGCTACACCTTC	CASSLDPRVTYGYTF
TRBJ2-1	.	.	TRBV7-2	14	TGTGCCAGCATGCGGGGAGGTGGGCTGGGTGAGCAGTTCTTC	CASMRGGGLGEQFF
TRBJ2-5	.	.	TRBV11-2	14	TGTGCCAGCAGCTTAGGGGGTCCCGGGGAGACCCAGTACTTC	CASSLGGPGETQYF
TRBJ1-5	.	TRBD1	TRBV2	15	TGTGCCAGCAGTGGGGGGACAGTCCGCAATCAGCCCCAGCATTTT	CASSGGTVRNQPQHF
TRBJ1-1	.	TRBD1	TRBV7-2	16	TGTGACAGCAGCTTACGGGCAGGGGGCGCGAACACTGAAGCTTTCTTT	CDSSLRAGGANTEAFF
TRBJ2-3	few	.	TRBV11-2	14	TGTGCCAGCAGCCCGTCCCTAACCATGGATACGCAGTATTTT	CASSPSLTMDTQYF
TRBJ2-3	few	TRBD2	TRBV7-9	15	TGTGCCAGCAGTCCAGCGGGGGGGAACACAGATACGCAGTATTTT	CASSPAGGNTDTQYF
TRBJ1-5	few	.	TRBV12-3/TRBV12-4	17	TGTGCCAGCAGTCCGACCAGGGGCAGGGTGGGCAATCAGCCCCAGCATTTT	CASSPTRGRVGNQPQHF
TRBJ2-1	.	TRBD2	TRBV7-3	16	TGTGCCAGCAGCCCTCATAGCGGGGCCCCCTACAATGAGCAGTTCTTC	CASSPHSGAPYNEQFF
TRBJ2-5	.	.	TRBV9	17	TGTGCCAGCAGCTCCCGCGCCCCCGAAACGGTCCAAGAGACCCAGTACTTC	CASSSRAPETVQETQYF
TRBJ1-6	few	.	TRBV12-3/TRBV12-4	14	TGTGCCAGCAGGCTCCGGGACGGCGATTCACCCCTCCACTTT	CASRLRDGDSPLHF
TRBJ2-1	few	TRBD2	TRBV10-2	14	TGCGCCAGCAGAGCTAGCGGGGGGAGTTATGAGCAGTTCTTC	CASRASGGSYEQFF
TRBJ2-3	.	TRBD2	TRBV19	14	TGTGCCAGTAAGACTAGCGGGGGCGCAGATACGCAGTATTTT	CASKTSGGADTQYF